These 24 T cell receptor beta chains originate from one sample sequenced in a study of blood T cell repertoires in COVID-19. The method was immunoSEQ multiplex PCR; TCRdb's version includes in-frame clones alone and lacks a portion of them. The table includes fewer than 300,000 clones, around 88% detected once. The sample taken for sequencing was peripheral blood. Receptors originate from a man younger than 40 with acute or convalescent COVID-19.

The rearrangement joins TRBV9 to TRBJ2-6, with D unresolved. This CDR3 comprises 16 residues. The ends were cut back, 0 bases at V and 2 bases at J, with 9 bases in the middle. The germline CDR1 and CDR2 sequences are SGDLS and YYNGEE. CDR3 region: CASSVVEATGANVLTF. The CDR3 DNA reads as TGTGCCAGCAGCGTAGTCGAGGCGACTGGGGCCAACGTCCTGACTTTC.

The rearrangement uses TRBV28 and TRBJ1-4; 7 nucleotides agree with TRBD1. V lost 5 bases, J lost 15 bases, and 18 bases stayed unmatched. The CDR3 is 15 amino acids. Germline V gene lookup returns CDR1 MDHEN and CDR2 SYDVKM. Here the CDR3 DNA reads TGTGCCAGCAGTCCCCCGGGACAGCTCCTCAATGGGGTGTTTTTT. It encodes CASSPPGQLLNGVFF.

In nucleotides, the CDR3 is TGTGCCAGCAGCCAATATATGAACTATGGCTACACCTTC. Its translation is CASSQYMNYGYTF. The chain has TRBV14 and TRBJ1-2; no firm D call. Germline CDR1 reads SGHDN; CDR2 reads FVKESK. V was cut by 2 bases and J by 2 bases, with 6 bases left in between. The length of the CDR3 is 13 residues.

The chain employs TRBV21-1 and TRBJ1-2; TRBD1, the table's D call, was not compared with the DNA. TRBV21-1 is a documented pseudogene. CDR3 length: 14 residues. CDR3 amino acids: CASSKGAGIYGYTF. In DNA form, the CDR3 reads TGTGCCAGCAGCAAAGGAGCAGGGATCTATGGCTACACCTTC.

The chain carries TRBV10-2 and TRBJ1-1, with D perhaps matching TRBD1 (5 bases). V lost 7 bases and J lost 5, with 11 bases in between. Germline lookup yields CDR1 WSHSY and CDR2 SAAADI. CDR3 length: 12 amino acids. DNA of the CDR3: TGCGCCAGCAAGGGGTTTGGGACTGAAGCTTTCTTT. It translates to CASKGFGTEAFF.

This sequence joins TRBV9 and TRBJ2-5, with a tentative D call TRBD2 (5 bases). V was clipped by 4 bases and J by 7 bases, with 14 bases between them. Germline V gene data show CDR1 as SGDLS and CDR2 as YYNGEE. This CDR3 has 13 residues. The CDR3 nucleotides read TGTGCCAGCAGCCGGGGTCCCCTGGGGACCCAGTACTTC. Protein sequence: CASSRGPLGTQYF.

The chain joins TRBV10-1 to TRBJ2-7; a weak D match, TRBD2 (6 bases). Germline-derived CDR1 and CDR2 are WNHNN and SYGVQD (reference sequence). This CDR3 spans 14 amino acids. With 7 bases removed from V and 3 bases from J, the gap between germline ends came to 16 bases. Here the CDR3 reads CASIGGGDVYEQYF. The DNA for the CDR3 is TGCGCCAGCATTGGTGGCGGGGACGTCTACGAGCAGTACTTC.

This chain joins TRBV6-5 and TRBJ1-5; the match to TRBD1 covers 8 bases. V trimming: 6 bases; J trimming: 3 bases; junction bases outside the gene matches: 7. The CDR3 covers 15 residues. Germline V gene sequence: CDR1 MNHEY, CDR2 SVGAGI. The CDR3 spells CASRDSGGTNQPQHF. In DNA form, the CDR3 reads TGTGCCAGCAGGGACTCAGGGGGCACCAATCAGCCCCAGCATTTT.

The gene calls are TRBV7-8 and TRBJ2-2; 15 positions match TRBD2. The J segment lost 6 bases and the V segment lost 5 bases, leaving 7 bases of the junction unmatched. This CDR3 is 17 amino acids long. Germline V gene lookup returns CDR1 SGHVS and CDR2 FQNEAQ. The CDR3 DNA reads as TGTGCCAGCAGCGTACGAGGACTAGCGGGGGGGGCCGGGGAGCTGTTTTTT. Translated: CASSVRGLAGGAGELFF.

For the CDR3, the DNA is TGCGCCAGCAGCTTAATGACAGGGTCTGGAAACACCATATATTTT. This translates into CASSLMTGSGNTIYF. This chain joins TRBV5-1 and TRBJ1-3; 7 nucleotides align to TRBD1. Germline CDR1 and CDR2: SGHRS and YFSETQ. The CDR3 runs to 15 residues. V was pared by 2 bases and J by 1 base, with 3 bases of the junction left unmatched.

V is TRBV6-1 and J is TRBJ1-4; no reliable D call. The V end was cut by 0 bases, the J end by 0 bases, with 8 bases between. The germline CDR1 and CDR2 sequences are MNHNS and SASEGT. CDR3 length: 16 amino acids. The CDR3 DNA reads as TGTGCCAGCAGTGAAGCGCTGGCTGCAACTAATGAAAAACTGTTTTTT. This translates into CASSEALAATNEKLFF.

The V and J genes are TRBV14 and TRBJ2-3, with 8 nucleotides matching TRBD2. Trimming removed 2 bases from V and 9 bases from J; junction bases left unmatched: 10. Germline CDR1 SGHDN, CDR2 FVKESK. The CDR3 is 15 residues long. Written as DNA, the CDR3 is TGTGCCAGCAGCCAAACGGGGGGGCCGTTGGAGACGCAGTATTTT. This codes for CASSQTGGPLETQYF.

This chain joins TRBV5-1 and TRBJ2-7; 7 bases agree with TRBD1. Germline V CDR1 and CDR2: SGHRS, YFSETQ. The CDR3 covers 14 residues. Germline trimming cut 0 bases from V and 6 bases from J; bases unmatched to any gene: 6. The CDR3, as DNA: TGCGCCAGCAGCTTGGCTCACGACAGGGTCGAGCAGTACTTC. Translating it yields CASSLAHDRVEQYF.

The V gene is TRBV3-1 (or the pseudogene TRBV3-2), the J gene TRBJ2-1, with 9 bases fitting TRBD1. The CDR3 extends over 16 amino acids. Per germline, CDR1 LGHDT and CDR2 YNNKEL (reference sequence). J was trimmed by 7 bases and V by 1 base; bases with no gene match: 8. In DNA form, the CDR3 reads TGTGCCAGCAGCCAAGCCGGGACAGGGATTGTAAATGAGCAGTTCTTC. This codes for CASSQAGTGIVNEQFF.

The chain employs TRBV19 and TRBJ1-1; the match to TRBD1 covers 8 bases. V gave up 5 bases and J gave up 3 bases; unmatched junction bases: 2. CDR1 and CDR2 (germline): LNHDA, SQIVND (reference sequence). CDR3 length equals 13 residues. This CDR3 reads CASSPTGDTEAFF. Written as DNA, the CDR3 is TGTGCCAGTAGTCCGACAGGGGACACTGAAGCTTTCTTT.

This clone was counted once. Other nucleotide sequences in the sample specify the same CDR3. CDR3 sequence reads: CASSTGNTIYF. The DNA of the CDR3 is TGTGCCAGCAGCACAGGAAACACCATATATTTT. The chain combines TRBV6-6 with TRBJ1-3; D is uncertain. Germline CDR1 and CDR2: MNHNY and SVGAGI (reference sequence). This CDR3 spans 11 amino acids. The V end lost 6 bases, the J end lost 4 bases, and 4 bases lay between the germline ends.

This clone showed up just once. The chain is built from TRBV21-1 and TRBJ1-1. TRBV21-1 constitutes a pseudogene. This CDR3 has 20 residues. In DNA, the CDR3 is TGTGCCAGCAGCACACTACCCCTCTCTCGGGGGGCACCCTTGAACACTGAAGCTTTCTTT. Amino acid sequence: CASSTLPLSRGAPLNTEAFF.

The genes are TRBV19 and TRBJ2-1, with 10 positions matching TRBD2. CDR1 is LNHDA and CDR2 is SQIVND in the germline V gene (reference sequence). This CDR3 is 16 amino acids long. The V gene end was trimmed by 8 bases and the J gene end by 6 bases; junction bases not matched to a gene: 13. CDR3: CASDPSGRKALNEQFF. CDR3 DNA: TGTGCCAGTGATCCTAGCGGGAGAAAGGCCCTCAATGAGCAGTTCTTC.

This sequence joins TRBV2 and TRBJ1-6; TRBD1 might be the D (5 bases). Trimming removed 4 bases from V and 10 bases from J, with 11 bases in between. The CDR3 is 13 residues long. The V gene's germline CDR1 is SNHLY and CDR2 FYNNEI. The CDR3 reads CASSVDTMSPLHF. The CDR3 DNA sequence: TGTGCCAGCAGTGTGGACACAATGTCACCCCTCCACTTT.

The chain carries TRBV19 and TRBJ2-7; 11 bases are shared with TRBD2. The trim removed 5 bases at V and 2 bases at J, leaving 11 bases unmatched. CDR1 and CDR2 (germline): LNHDA, SQIVND (reference sequence). The CDR3 totals 17 residues. CDR3 DNA sequence: TGTGCCAGTAGTGAGTCCGTAGCGGGAGGGCCTGCCTACGAGCAGTACTTC. Translation: CASSESVAGGPAYEQYF.

This rearrangement joins TRBV5-8 to TRBJ2-5, with 7 bases fitting TRBD1. The trim removed 4 bases at V and 1 base at J, leaving 7 bases unmatched. The CDR3 is 15 amino acids. CDR1 and CDR2 from the germline V gene are SGHTS and YDEGEE. This chain's CDR3 is CASSKTGVVQETQYF. The DNA for the CDR3 is TGTGCCAGCAGCAAAACAGGGGTCGTCCAAGAGACCCAGTACTTC.

The chain couples TRBV27 to TRBJ2-2, with D maybe TRBD1 (5 bases). This CDR3 is 17 amino acids long. Germline V gene data show CDR1 as MNHEY and CDR2 as SMNVEV (reference sequence). Trimming shortened V by 2 bases and J by 0 bases, and 13 bases separated the two germline ends. The CDR3 DNA is TGTGCCAGCAGTTTAAGTACCAGGGTGCCGAACACCGGGGAGCTGTTTTTT. This gives the protein CASSLSTRVPNTGELFF.

The chain employs TRBV5-8 and TRBJ2-3; D uncertain. The CDR3 is 13 amino acids. V shed 4 bases and J shed 5 bases, with 11 bases lying between them. CDR1 and CDR2 (germline): SGHTS, YDEGEE. CDR3 amino acids: CASSTAPVDTQYF. The CDR3 bases are TGTGCCAGCAGCACCGCCCCAGTAGATACGCAGTATTTT.

The chain recombines TRBV28 with TRBJ2-5; D is possibly TRBD2 (6 bases). In germline, CDR1 is MDHEN, CDR2 SYDVKM. The CDR3 is 16 amino acids. V was trimmed by 1 base and J by 4 bases, leaving 16 bases between them. CDR3 DNA sequence: TGTGCCAGCAGTTTATTACGGGGACTCCCTGGAGAGACCCAGTACTTC. Residues: CASSLLRGLPGETQYF.